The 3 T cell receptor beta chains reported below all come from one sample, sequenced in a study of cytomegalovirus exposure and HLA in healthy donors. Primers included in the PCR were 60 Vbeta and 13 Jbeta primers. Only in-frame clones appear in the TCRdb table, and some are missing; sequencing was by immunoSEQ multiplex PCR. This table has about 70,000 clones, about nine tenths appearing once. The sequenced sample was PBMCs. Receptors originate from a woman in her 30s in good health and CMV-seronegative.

The CDR3 loop is CSVDGTSGRVVTYEQFF. The CDR3 coding sequence is TGCAGCGTTGATGGGACTAGCGGGAGGGTGGTAACCTATGAGCAGTTCTTC. V is TRBV29-1 and J is TRBJ2-1, with TRBD2 matching 16 bases. V lost 3 bases to trimming and J lost 8 bases; unmatched junction nucleotides: 10. Per germline, CDR1 SQVTM and CDR2 ANQGSEA. The CDR3 runs to 17 residues.

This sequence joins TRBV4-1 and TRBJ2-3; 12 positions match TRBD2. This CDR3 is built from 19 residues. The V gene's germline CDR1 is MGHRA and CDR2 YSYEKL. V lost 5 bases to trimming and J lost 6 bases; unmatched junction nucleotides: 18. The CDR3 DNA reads TGCGCCAGCAGCGGGGGGCGGGCTAGCGGGAGGGCCGGGACCGATACGCAGTATTTT. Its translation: CASSGGRASGRAGTDTQYF.

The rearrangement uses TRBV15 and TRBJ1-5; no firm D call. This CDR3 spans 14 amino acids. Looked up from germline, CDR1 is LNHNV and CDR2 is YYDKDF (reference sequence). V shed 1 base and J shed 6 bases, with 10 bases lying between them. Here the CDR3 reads CATSRGGMSQPQHF. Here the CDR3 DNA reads TGTGCCACCAGCAGAGGAGGGATGAGTCAGCCCCAGCATTTT.